One and the same sample provided the 13 T cell receptor beta chains below, sequenced in a study of neurological immune-mediated disorders (dated by TCRdb to about 2019). In the paper's terms, the time point label means: longitudinal time-point 3. Libraries were built with 5' RACE. Data came from an Illumina HiSeq 2500. The public sequencing data were trimmed at Q25 with fastp and processed into clonotypes with MiXCR by TCRdb, which kept only in-frame beta chains. A single entry per CDR3 protein holds the most common genes and DNA from its merged rows. The sample contains approximately 50,000 distinct CDR3 sequences, 7% to 9% of them found a single time. Together, the top ten hold under 2% of the sample. The sample comprised PBMCs. Every receptor here comes from a woman aged 40-49 years in good health.

The table lists this clonotype with a count of one. V is TRBV5-1 and J is TRBJ2-2, with a weak D call TRBD2 (5 bases). The V and J ends lost 3 bases and 0 bases respectively, with 6 bases between them. This CDR3 has 14 amino acids. CDR1 SGHRS and CDR2 YFSETQ come from the germline V gene. Here the CDR3 reads CASSYSANTGELFF. CDR3 DNA: TGCGCCAGCAGCTATAGCGCGAACACCGGGGAGCTGTTTTTT.

This clonotype was counted many times. The chain couples TRBV5-6 to TRBJ1-2; maybe TRBD1 (5 bases). V lost 1 base to trimming and J lost 2 bases, with 9 bases between them. The CDR3 contains 14 residues. Germline V gene data show CDR1 as SGHDT and CDR2 as YYEEEE. The CDR3 region is CASSLMGRNYGYTF. The DNA of the CDR3 is TGTGCCAGCAGCTTGATGGGACGGAACTATGGCTACACCTTC.

This clonotype was seen ten or more times. The genes are TRBV5-1 and TRBJ2-3; D ambiguous. This CDR3 comprises 16 residues. Trimming shortened V by 3 bases and J by 1 base, and 15 bases separated the two germline ends. Germline assignment: CDR1 SGHRS and CDR2 YFSETQ. The CDR3 loop is CASSWTPNLRTDTQYF. For the CDR3, the DNA is TGCGCCAGCAGCTGGACCCCGAACCTTCGCACAGATACGCAGTATTTT.

This clonotype was seen repeatedly, ten times or more. The chain uses TRBV29-1 and TRBJ2-2; perhaps TRBD2 as D (5 bases). The germline V gene has CDR1 SQVTM and CDR2 ANQGSEA. CDR3 length: 13 amino acids. Trimming pared 4 bases from V and 0 bases from J, leaving 6 bases between. CDR3 coding DNA: TGCAGCGTTGTCGGGGCGAACACCGGGGAGCTGTTTTTT. It specifies CSVVGANTGELFF.

The sample holds many counts of this clonotype. Germline and junction disagree at one end, which may indicate a read error. V usage is TRBV7-6 and J usage is TRBJ1-5; D ambiguous. This CDR3 spans 13 amino acids. Germline CDR1 reads SGHVS; CDR2 reads FNYEAQ. DNA of the CDR3: TGTGCCAGCAGCCGCAACAGCAACCAGCCCCAGCATTTT. Protein sequence: CASSRNSNQPQHF.

In this sample, this clonotype turned up many times. The junction and the germline gene differ at one end; a read error may be behind it. The J gene is TRBJ2-1, the V gene TRBV11-2; maybe TRBD1 (5 bases). Germline V lookup: CDR1 SGHAT, CDR2 FQNNGV. The CDR3 totals 12 residues. CDR3 coding DNA: TGTGCCAGCAGCCCCTTGGCAGGGCCACTGATCTTC. Its protein product is CASSPLAGPLIF.

In this sample, this clonotype turned up once. A much larger clone differs by one base, so this may be a read error. The rearrangement links TRBV2 to TRBJ1-5; D remains unclear. V was cut by 4 bases and J by 0 bases, with 7 bases left in between. This CDR3 has 14 amino acids. Germline assignment: CDR1 SNHLY and CDR2 FYNNEI. Here the CDR3 reads CASSVASSNQPQHF. The DNA of the CDR3 is TGTGCCAGCAGTGTGGCAAGTAGCAATCAGCCCCAGCATTTT.

This clonotype was observed a few times. The rearrangement uses TRBV4-1 and TRBJ1-1, with a weak D call TRBD1 (5 bases). The germline V and J ends were trimmed by 4 bases and 2 bases, with 11 bases remaining between them. CDR3 length equals 14 residues. CDR1 is MGHRA and CDR2 is YSYEKL in the germline V gene. The CDR3 region is CASSPWGDNTEAFF. In nucleotides, the CDR3 is TGCGCCAGCAGCCCCTGGGGGGATAACACTGAAGCTTTCTTT.

For this clonotype: Since a much larger clone is just one base distant, this may be a read error. This CDR3 is missing its conserved last phenylalanine or tryptophan, likely due to a read error. The chain employs TRBV5-1 and TRBJ2-7, with TRBD1 as a possible D gene (5 bases). In germline, CDR1 is SGHRS, CDR2 YFSETQ. The ends were cut back, 5 bases at V and 4 bases at J, with 7 bases in the middle. The CDR3 totals 11 residues. CDR3 loop: CASSDSYEQYI. CDR3 nucleotides: TGCGCCAGCAGTGACAGTTACGAGCAGTACATC.

This clonotype came up many times. The chain couples TRBV3-1 to TRBJ1-1; 10 positions match TRBD1. The CDR3 consists of 14 residues. Looked up from germline, CDR1 is LGHDT and CDR2 is YNNKEL (reference sequence). V lost 4 bases and J lost 8; bases outside the gene matches: 7. CDR3: CASSLGQGTPEAFF. In DNA, the CDR3 is TGTGCCAGCAGCCTGGGACAGGGGACTCCCGAAGCTTTCTTT.

This clonotype was detected many times. V and J are TRBV2 and TRBJ2-1; 7 bases align to TRBD2. CDR3 size: 14 residues. The V gene's germline CDR1 is SNHLY and CDR2 FYNNEI. J lost 2 bases, V lost 6 bases, and 4 bases had no gene match. CDR3 loop: CASSTSAPYNEQFF. CDR3 nucleotides: TGTGCCAGCAGCACTAGCGCCCCCTACAATGAGCAGTTCTTC.

There are many counts of this clonotype. The V and J genes are TRBV24-1 and TRBJ2-5, with 14 bases identical to TRBD2. After removal of 3 bases from V and 2 bases from J, the junction contained 10 bases not matched to a gene. Germline CDR1 is KGHDR and CDR2 is SFDVKD. The CDR3 loop spans 19 amino acids. The CDR3 reads CATSDPGTSGSHSQETQYF. As DNA, the CDR3 is TGTGCCACCAGTGATCCCGGGACTAGCGGGAGCCATTCTCAAGAGACCCAGTACTTC.

Ten or more counts support this clonotype. This chain links TRBV29-1 with TRBJ2-2, with D perhaps assigned TRBD1 or TRBD2 (5 bases each). The CDR3 is 11 amino acids. The ends were cut back, 5 bases at V and 6 bases at J, with 7 bases in the middle. Germline CDR1 reads SQVTM; CDR2 reads ANQGSEA. The CDR3 reads CSVPGPGELFF. In nucleotides, the CDR3 is TGCAGCGTTCCGGGGCCCGGGGAGCTGTTTTTT.